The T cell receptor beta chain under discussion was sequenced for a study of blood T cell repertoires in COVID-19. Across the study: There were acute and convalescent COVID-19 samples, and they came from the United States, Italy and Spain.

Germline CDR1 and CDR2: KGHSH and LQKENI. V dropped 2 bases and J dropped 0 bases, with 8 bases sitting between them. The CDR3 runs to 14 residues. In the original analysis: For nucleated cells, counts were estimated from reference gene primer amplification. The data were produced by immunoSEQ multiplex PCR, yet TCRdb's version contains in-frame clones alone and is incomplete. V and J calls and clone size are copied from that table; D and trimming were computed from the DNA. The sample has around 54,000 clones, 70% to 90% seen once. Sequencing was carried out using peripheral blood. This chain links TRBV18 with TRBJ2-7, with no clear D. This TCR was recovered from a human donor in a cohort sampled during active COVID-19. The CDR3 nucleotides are TGTGCCAGCTCACCAAGCCTAACCTCCTACGAGCAGTACTTC. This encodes CASSPSLTSYEQYF. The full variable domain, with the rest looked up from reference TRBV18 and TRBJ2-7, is NAGVMQNPRHLVRRRGQEARLRCSPMKGHSHVYWYRQLPEEGLKFMVYLQKENIIDESGMPKERFSAEFPKEGPSILRIQQVVRGDSAAYFCASSPSLTSYEQYFGPGTRLTVT.